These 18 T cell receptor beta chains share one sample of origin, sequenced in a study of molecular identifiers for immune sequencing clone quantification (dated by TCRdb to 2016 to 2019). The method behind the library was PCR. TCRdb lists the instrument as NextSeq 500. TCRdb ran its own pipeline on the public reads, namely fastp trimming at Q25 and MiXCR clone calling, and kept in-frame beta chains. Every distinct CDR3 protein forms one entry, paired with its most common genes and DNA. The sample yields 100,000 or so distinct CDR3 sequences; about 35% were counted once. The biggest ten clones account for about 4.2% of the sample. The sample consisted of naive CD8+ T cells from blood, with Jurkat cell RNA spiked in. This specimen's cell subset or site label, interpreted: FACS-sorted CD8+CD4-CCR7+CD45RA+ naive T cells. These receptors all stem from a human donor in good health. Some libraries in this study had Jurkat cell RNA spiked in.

Written as DNA, the CDR3 is TGTGCCAGCAGCTCAAAACGATCCAGGGGCAATCAGCCCCAGCATTTT. Its translation is CASSSKRSRGNQPQHF. The V call is TRBV7-8, the J call TRBJ1-5; possibly TRBD1 for D (5 bases). The CDR3 extends over 16 amino acids. CDR1 SGHVS and CDR2 FQNEAQ come from the germline V gene. V lost 4 bases and J 2 bases, leaving 15 bases between the germline ends.

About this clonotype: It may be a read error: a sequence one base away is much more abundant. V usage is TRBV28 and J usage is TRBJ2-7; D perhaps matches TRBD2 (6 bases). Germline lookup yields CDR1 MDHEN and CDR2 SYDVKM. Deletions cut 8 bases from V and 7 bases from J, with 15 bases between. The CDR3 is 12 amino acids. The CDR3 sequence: CASYRPAGEQYF. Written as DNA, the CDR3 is TGTGCCAGCTACCGCCCGGCGGGGGAGCAGTACTTC.

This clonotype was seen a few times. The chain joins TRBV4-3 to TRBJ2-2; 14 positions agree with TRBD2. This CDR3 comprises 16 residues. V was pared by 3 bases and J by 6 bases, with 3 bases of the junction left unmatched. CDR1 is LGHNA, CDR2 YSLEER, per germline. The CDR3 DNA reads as TGCGCCAGCAGCCATAGACTAGCGGGAGGGTCCGGGGAGCTGTTTTTT. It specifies CASSHRLAGGSGELFF.

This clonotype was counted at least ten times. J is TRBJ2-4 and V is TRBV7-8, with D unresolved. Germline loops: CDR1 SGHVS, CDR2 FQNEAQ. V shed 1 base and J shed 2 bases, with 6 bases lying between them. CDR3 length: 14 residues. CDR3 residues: CASSLVLTKNIQYF. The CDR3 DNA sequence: TGTGCCAGCAGCTTAGTACTGACCAAAAACATTCAGTACTTC.

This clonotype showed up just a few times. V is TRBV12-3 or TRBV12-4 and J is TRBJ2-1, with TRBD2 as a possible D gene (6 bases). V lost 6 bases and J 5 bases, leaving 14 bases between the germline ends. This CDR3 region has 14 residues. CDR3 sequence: CASRRAGMNNEQFF. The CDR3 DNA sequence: TGTGCCAGCAGGCGGGCGGGAATGAACAATGAGCAGTTCTTC.

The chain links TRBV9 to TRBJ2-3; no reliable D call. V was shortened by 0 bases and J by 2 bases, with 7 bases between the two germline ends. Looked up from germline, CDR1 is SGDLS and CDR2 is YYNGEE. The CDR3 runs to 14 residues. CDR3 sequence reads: CASSVGHPTDTQYF. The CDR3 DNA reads TGTGCCAGCAGCGTAGGGCACCCCACAGATACGCAGTATTTT. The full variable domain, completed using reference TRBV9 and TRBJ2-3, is DSGVTQTPKHLITATGQRVTLRCSPRSGDLSVYWYQQSLDQGLQFLIQYYNGEERAKGNILERFSAQQFPDLHSELNLSSLELGDSALYFCASSVGHPTDTQYFGPGTRLTVL.

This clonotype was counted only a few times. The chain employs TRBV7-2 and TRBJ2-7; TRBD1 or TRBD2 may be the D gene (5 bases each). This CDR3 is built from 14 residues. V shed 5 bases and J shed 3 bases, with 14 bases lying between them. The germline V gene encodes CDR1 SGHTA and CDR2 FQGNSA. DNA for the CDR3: TGTGCCAGCAGCCCAGGGACCTTCTTCTACGAGCAGTACTTC. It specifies CASSPGTFFYEQYF.

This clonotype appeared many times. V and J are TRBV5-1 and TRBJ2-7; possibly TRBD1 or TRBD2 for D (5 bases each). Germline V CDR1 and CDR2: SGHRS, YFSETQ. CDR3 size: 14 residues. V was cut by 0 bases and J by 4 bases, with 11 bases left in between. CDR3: CASSLDRGAYEQYF. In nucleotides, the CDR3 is TGCGCCAGCAGCTTGGATCGAGGGGCGTACGAGCAGTACTTC.

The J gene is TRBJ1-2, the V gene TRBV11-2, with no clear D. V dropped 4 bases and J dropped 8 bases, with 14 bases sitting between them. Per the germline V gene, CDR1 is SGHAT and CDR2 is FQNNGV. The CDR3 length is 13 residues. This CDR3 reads CASSSWSAVGYTF. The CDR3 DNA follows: TGTGCCAGCAGCTCCTGGTCCGCGGTCGGCTACACCTTC.

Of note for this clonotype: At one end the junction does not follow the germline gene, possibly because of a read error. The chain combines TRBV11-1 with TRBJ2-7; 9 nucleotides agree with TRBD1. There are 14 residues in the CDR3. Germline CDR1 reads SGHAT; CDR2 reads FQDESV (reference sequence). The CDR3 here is CASSFGTGTYVQYF. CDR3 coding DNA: TGTGCCAGCAGCTTCGGGACAGGGACCTACGTGCAGTACTTC.

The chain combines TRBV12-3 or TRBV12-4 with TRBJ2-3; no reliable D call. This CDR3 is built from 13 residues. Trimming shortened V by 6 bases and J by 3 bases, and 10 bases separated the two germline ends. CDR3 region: CASSQQNTDTQYF. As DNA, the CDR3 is TGTGCCAGCAGCCAACAGAATACAGATACGCAGTATTTT.

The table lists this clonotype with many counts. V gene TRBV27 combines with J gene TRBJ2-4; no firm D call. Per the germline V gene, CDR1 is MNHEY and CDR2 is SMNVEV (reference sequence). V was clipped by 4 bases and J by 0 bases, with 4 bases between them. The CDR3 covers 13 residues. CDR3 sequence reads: CASSSLAKNIQYF. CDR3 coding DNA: TGTGCCAGCAGTTCCCTAGCCAAAAACATTCAGTACTTC.

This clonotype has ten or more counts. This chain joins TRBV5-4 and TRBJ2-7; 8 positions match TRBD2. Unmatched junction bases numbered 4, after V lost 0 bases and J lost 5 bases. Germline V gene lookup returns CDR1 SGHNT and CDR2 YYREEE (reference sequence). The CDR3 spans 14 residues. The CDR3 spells CASSLVSGSHEQYF. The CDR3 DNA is TGTGCCAGCAGCTTGGTCAGCGGGAGCCACGAGCAGTACTTC. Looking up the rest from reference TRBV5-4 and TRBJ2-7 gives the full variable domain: ETGVTQSPTHLIKTRGQQVTLRCSSQSGHNTVSWYQQALGQGPQFIFQYYREEENGRGNFPPRFSGLQFPNYSSELNVNALELDDSALYLCASSLVSGSHEQYFGPGTRLTVT.

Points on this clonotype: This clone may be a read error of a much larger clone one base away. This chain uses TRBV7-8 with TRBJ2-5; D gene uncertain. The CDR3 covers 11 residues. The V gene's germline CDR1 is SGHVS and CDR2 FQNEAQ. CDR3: CTSSFDETQYF. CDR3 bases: TGTACCAGCAGCTTTGACGAGACCCAGTACTTC.

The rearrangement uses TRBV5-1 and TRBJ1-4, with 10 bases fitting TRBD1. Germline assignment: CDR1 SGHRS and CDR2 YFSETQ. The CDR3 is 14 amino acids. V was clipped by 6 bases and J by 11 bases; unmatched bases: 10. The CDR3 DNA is TGCGCCAGCAACCCGGGACAGGGGAGTGTGAAACTGTTTTTT. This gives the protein CASNPGQGSVKLFF.

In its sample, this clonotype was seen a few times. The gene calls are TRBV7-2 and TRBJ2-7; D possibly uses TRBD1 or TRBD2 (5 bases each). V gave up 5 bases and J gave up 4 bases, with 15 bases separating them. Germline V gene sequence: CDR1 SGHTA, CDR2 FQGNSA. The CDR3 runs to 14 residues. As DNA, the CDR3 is TGTGCCAGCAGCCATTGGGACGGTCATTACGAGCAGTACTTC. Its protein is CASSHWDGHYEQYF.

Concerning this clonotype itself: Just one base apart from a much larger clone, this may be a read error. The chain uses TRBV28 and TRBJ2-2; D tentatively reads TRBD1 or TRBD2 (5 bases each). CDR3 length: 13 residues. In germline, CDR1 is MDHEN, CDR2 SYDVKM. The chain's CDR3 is CASSYRNTGELLF. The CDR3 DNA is TGTGCCAGCAGTTACAGGAACACCGGGGAGCTGCTTTTT.

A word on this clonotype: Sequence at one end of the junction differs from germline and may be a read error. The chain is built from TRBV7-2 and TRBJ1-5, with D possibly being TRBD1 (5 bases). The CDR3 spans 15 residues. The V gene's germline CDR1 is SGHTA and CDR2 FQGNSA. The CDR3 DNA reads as TGCGCCAGCAGGCGTCTGGGGCAAGGCAATCTGCCCCAGCATTTT. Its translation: CASRRLGQGNLPQHF.